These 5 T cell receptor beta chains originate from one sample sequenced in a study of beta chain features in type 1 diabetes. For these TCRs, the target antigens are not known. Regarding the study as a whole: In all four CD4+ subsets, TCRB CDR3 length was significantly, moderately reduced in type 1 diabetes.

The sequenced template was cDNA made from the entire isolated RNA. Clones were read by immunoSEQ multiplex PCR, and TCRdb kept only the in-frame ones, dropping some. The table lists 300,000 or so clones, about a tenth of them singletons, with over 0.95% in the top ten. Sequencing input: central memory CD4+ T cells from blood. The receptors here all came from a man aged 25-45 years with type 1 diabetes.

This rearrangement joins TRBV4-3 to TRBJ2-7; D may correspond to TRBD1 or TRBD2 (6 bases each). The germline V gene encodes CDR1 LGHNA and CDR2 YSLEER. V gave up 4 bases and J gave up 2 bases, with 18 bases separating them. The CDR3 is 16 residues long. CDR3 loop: CASSPSSGGQPYEQYF. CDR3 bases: TGCGCCAGCAGCCCCAGCTCCGGGGGCCAGCCCTACGAGCAGTACTTC.

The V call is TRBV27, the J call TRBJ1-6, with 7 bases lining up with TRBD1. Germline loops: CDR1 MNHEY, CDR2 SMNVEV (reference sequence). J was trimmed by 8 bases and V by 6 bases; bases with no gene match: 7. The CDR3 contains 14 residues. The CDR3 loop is CASSARQGDSPLHF. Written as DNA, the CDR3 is TGTGCCAGCAGCGCCCGACAGGGCGATTCACCCCTCCACTTT.

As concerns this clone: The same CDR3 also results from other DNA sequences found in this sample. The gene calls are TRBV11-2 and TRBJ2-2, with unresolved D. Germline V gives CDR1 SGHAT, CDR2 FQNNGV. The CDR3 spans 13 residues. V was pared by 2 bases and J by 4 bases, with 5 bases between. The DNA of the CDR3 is TGTGCCAGCAGCTTACCGGGCACCGGGGAGCTGTTTTTT. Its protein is CASSLPGTGELFF.

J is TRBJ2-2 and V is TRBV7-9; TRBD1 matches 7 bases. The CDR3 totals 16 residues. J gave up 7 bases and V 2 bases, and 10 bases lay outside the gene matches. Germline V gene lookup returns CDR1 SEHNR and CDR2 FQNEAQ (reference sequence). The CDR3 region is CASSLIVTGIIGELFF. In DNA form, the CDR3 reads TGTGCCAGCAGCTTAATAGTGACAGGGATCATCGGGGAGCTGTTTTTT.

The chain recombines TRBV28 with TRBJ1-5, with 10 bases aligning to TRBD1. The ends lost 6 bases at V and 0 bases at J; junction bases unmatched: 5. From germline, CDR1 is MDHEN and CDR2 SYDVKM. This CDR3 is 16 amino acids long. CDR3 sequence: CASSPGDRGSNQPQHF. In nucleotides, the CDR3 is TGTGCCAGCAGCCCCGGGGACAGGGGTAGCAATCAGCCCCAGCATTTT.